This entry lists 13 T cell receptor beta chains sequenced from one sample in a study of cytotoxic CD8 clonotypes in ibrutinib-treated CLL. TCRdb keeps only in-frame clones here, not all; method: immunoSEQ multiplex PCR. The data hold around 310,000 clones, with more than 65% observed a single time. Here the sequenced sample was PBMCs, taken before ibrutinib treatment. The source is a human donor with chronic lymphocytic leukemia.

Of note for this clone: One junction end does not reproduce the germline sequence, and a read error may be involved. The rearrangement uses TRBV7-7 and TRBJ1-4; D unresolved. Germline V CDR1 and CDR2: SSHAT, FNYEAQ (reference sequence). The CDR3 is 15 residues long. CDR3 in DNA: TGTGCTAGCAGCTTAGGGTCAGCCAATAATGAAAAACTGTTTTTT. As protein: CASSLGSANNEKLFF.

The V gene is TRBV25-1, the J gene TRBJ2-2, with 7 bases matching TRBD2. The CDR3 runs to 14 residues. Per germline, CDR1 MGHDK and CDR2 SYGVNS. V shed 6 bases, J shed 4 bases, and the junction held 5 bases outside the gene matches. CDR3 sequence reads: CASREAGFTGELFF. The CDR3 DNA reads TGTGCCAGCAGGGAAGCGGGATTCACCGGGGAGCTGTTTTTT.

DNA of the CDR3: TGCGCCAGCAGCTTGATGGAGGGTGGAGCTGGCTACACCTTC. It is translated as CASSLMEGGAGYTF. The chain combines TRBV5-1 with TRBJ1-2; no clear D gene. The V gene's germline CDR1 is SGHRS and CDR2 YFSETQ. Trimming removed 1 base from V and 7 bases from J, with 14 bases in between. There are 14 residues in the CDR3.

The chain couples TRBV9 to TRBJ2-1; 7 nucleotides line up with TRBD1. The CDR3 spans 18 residues. The V segment lost 0 bases and the J segment 5 bases; nucleotides outside the gene matches: 14. Germline CDR1 is SGDLS and CDR2 is YYNGEE. In nucleotides, the CDR3 is TGTGCCAGCAGCGTAGCACGGGGACAGCCGAGTAGGGACAATGAGCAGTTCTTC. Translation: CASSVARGQPSRDNEQFF.

This CDR3 is CASSSRGNTEAFF. The CDR3 bases are TGTGCCAGCAGCTCCAGGGGAAACACTGAAGCTTTCTTT. The chain combines TRBV11-3 with TRBJ1-1; D is possibly TRBD1 (6 bases). Germline V CDR1 and CDR2: SGHNT, YENEEA. Trimming took off 4 bases at V and 2 bases at J, with 8 bases between the two ends. The CDR3 spans 13 residues.

There are a few counts of this clone. The rearrangement links TRBV4-3 to TRBJ1-2, with 8 bases identical to TRBD1. Trimming took 2 bases from V and 6 from J; bases not matched to a gene: 5. Germline loops: CDR1 LGHNA, CDR2 YSLEER. This CDR3 region has 14 residues. The chain's CDR3 is CASSQRTGLHGYTF. In DNA, the CDR3 is TGCGCCAGCAGCCAACGGACAGGGTTACATGGCTACACCTTC.

V gene TRBV6-5 combines with J gene TRBJ2-3, with a tentative D call TRBD2 (5 bases). In germline, CDR1 is MNHEY, CDR2 SVGAGI. Deletions cut 6 bases from V and 6 bases from J, with 16 bases between. This CDR3 is 14 amino acids long. CDR3 sequence (DNA): TGTGCCAGCAGACCTGAGCGGTTCTGGGATACGCAGTATTTT. Translated, it gives CASRPERFWDTQYF.

As concerns this clone: Other DNA sequences in this sample translate to the same CDR3. The chain carries TRBV11-2 and TRBJ2-1; D not certain. Trimming pared 3 bases from V and 0 bases from J, leaving 9 bases between. This CDR3 region has 15 residues. Germline V gives CDR1 SGHAT, CDR2 FQNNGV. The DNA for the CDR3 is TGTGCCAGCAGCTTCGGGCGCAGCTCCTACAATGAGCAGTTCTTC. Translated: CASSFGRSSYNEQFF.

The chain combines TRBV9 with TRBJ2-3, with 7 bases aligning to TRBD2. Looked up from germline, CDR1 is SGDLS and CDR2 is YYNGEE. This CDR3 spans 14 amino acids. V was pared by 3 bases and J by 4 bases, with 5 bases of the junction left unmatched. The CDR3 region is CASSGSSGPDTQYF. CDR3 nucleotides: TGTGCCAGCAGCGGGTCTAGCGGCCCAGATACGCAGTATTTT.

Only a few counts were recorded for this clone. This chain links TRBV11-1 with TRBJ1-2, with D tentatively TRBD1 (5 bases). The CDR3 is 14 residues long. The germline V gene has CDR1 SGHAT and CDR2 FQDESV (reference sequence). V was clipped by 3 bases and J by 2 bases, with 10 bases between them. This chain's CDR3 is CASSFGGTNYGYTF. Here the CDR3 DNA reads TGTGCCAGCAGCTTTGGGGGGACCAACTATGGCTACACCTTC.

The chain is built from TRBV5-1 and TRBJ1-5; D ambiguous. CDR1 SGHRS and CDR2 YFSETQ come from the germline V gene. Trimming removed 2 bases from V and 6 bases from J, with 18 bases in between. The CDR3 is 16 amino acids. The CDR3 sequence: CASSFGVRDFGQPQHF. CDR3 bases: TGCGCCAGCAGCTTCGGGGTTCGGGATTTTGGTCAGCCCCAGCATTTT.

A few counts support this clone. This chain connects TRBV6-5 to TRBJ1-1, with D perhaps TRBD1 (5 bases). Germline CDR1 is MNHEY and CDR2 is SVGAGI. This CDR3 contains 16 residues. Trimming shortened V by 2 bases and J by 1 base, and 14 bases separated the two germline ends. The CDR3 region is CASSYLRGPRNTEAFF. DNA for the CDR3: TGTGCCAGCAGTTACCTCCGGGGCCCTCGGAACACTGAAGCTTTCTTT.

This clone was picked up a small number of times. The chain joins TRBV5-4 to TRBJ2-5; D gene ambiguous. The CDR3 extends over 13 amino acids. V was cut by 2 bases and J by 1 base, with 6 bases left in between. CDR1 and CDR2 (germline): SGHNT, YYREEE (reference sequence). The chain's CDR3 is CASSLKFQETQYF. The CDR3 bases are TGTGCCAGCAGCTTAAAGTTCCAAGAGACCCAGTACTTC.